One sample yielded the 31 T cell receptor beta chains listed below, sequenced in a study of blood T cells in healthy people across ages. With a J-beta primer mix and a sample-barcoded 5' primer, a second PCR ran roughly 6 to 12 cycles. TCRdb analysed the 5' RACE reads with MiXCR anew, one entry per CDR3 protein. This sample has 550,000 to 650,000 distinct CDR3 sequences; under 30% occur once, and the top ten carry approximately 15%. The sample comprised blood. All receptors derive from a woman older than 75 in good health.

On this clonotype itself: Its ends do not fully match the called genes, so a read error is possible. V and J are TRBV6-5 and TRBJ2-6, with 12 nucleotides matching TRBD2. Germline loops: CDR1 MNHEY, CDR2 SVGAGI. This CDR3 spans 18 amino acids. This chain's CDR3 is CARSYRLAGVPGANVLTF. The CDR3 bases are TGTGCCCGCAGTTACCGACTAGCGGGGGTACCTGGGGCCAACGTCCTGACTTTC.

The chain's CDR3 is CASRINTGEALEQFF. CDR3 in DNA: TGTGCCAGCAGAATTAATACAGGGGAAGCACTCGAGCAGTTCTTC. This chain links TRBV11-2 with TRBJ2-1, with TRBD1 matching 7 bases. Per germline, CDR1 SGHAT and CDR2 FQNNGV. The CDR3 has 15 amino acids. The trim removed 6 bases at V and 10 bases at J, leaving 15 bases unmatched.

The J gene is TRBJ1-1, the V gene TRBV18; D perhaps matches TRBD1 (6 bases). Trimming removed 0 bases at V and 4 bases at J, with 12 bases between. This CDR3 has 15 residues. Germline V gene data show CDR1 as KGHSH and CDR2 as LQKENI. CDR3 nucleotides: TGTGCCAGCTCACCACCCCCAGGGGCGACCACTGAAGCTTTCTTT. Translated, it gives CASSPPPGATTEAFF.

The CDR3 spells CASSSPLLDTQYF. CDR3 nucleotides: TGTGCCAGCAGTTCCCCACTTCTGGATACGCAGTATTTT. This chain uses TRBV6-2 or TRBV6-3 with TRBJ2-3, with D unclear. Per germline, CDR1 MNHEY and CDR2 SVGEGT. Trimming cost V 4 bases and J 6 bases, with 11 bases left between them. This CDR3 is built from 13 residues.

Many counts were recorded for this clonotype. V usage is TRBV29-1 and J usage is TRBJ2-2; unclear D gene. This CDR3 region has 13 residues. Trimming shortened V by 3 bases and J by 0 bases, and 5 bases separated the two germline ends. Germline values: CDR1 SQVTM, CDR2 ANQGSEA. The chain's CDR3 is CSVDGPNTGELFF. In DNA, the CDR3 is TGCAGCGTTGACGGACCGAACACCGGGGAGCTGTTTTTT.

This clonotype was picked up many times. The chain joins TRBV7-9 to TRBJ2-1; TRBD1 matches 10 bases. This CDR3 has 15 residues. With 5 bases clipped from V and 8 bases from J, the junction kept 9 bases outside the gene matches. From germline, CDR1 is SEHNR and CDR2 FQNEAQ (reference sequence). Written as DNA, the CDR3 is TGTGCCAGCAGCCAAGGGACAGGGGCAAAGCATGAGCAGTTCTTC. It yields the protein CASSQGTGAKHEQFF.

This chain joins TRBV30 and TRBJ2-7; D is perhaps TRBD2 (7 bases). TRBJ2-4 matches the DNA end more closely, so the J call is doubtful. Germline loops: CDR1 GTSNPN, CDR2 SVGIG (reference sequence). The CDR3 is made up of 14 amino acids. This CDR3 reads CAWSAGGEGDIQYF. For the CDR3, the DNA is TGTGCCTGGAGTGCTGGCGGGGAGGGGGACATTCAGTACTTC.

This sequence joins TRBV20-1 and TRBJ2-7, with 9 bases matching TRBD1. V gave up 5 bases and J gave up 4 bases; unmatched junction bases: 9. This CDR3 has 14 residues. Looked up from germline, CDR1 is DFQATT and CDR2 is SNEGSKA (reference sequence). Written as DNA, the CDR3 is TGCAGTGCTGGAGGGACAGGGACAACTTACGAGCAGTACTTC. This codes for CSAGGTGTTYEQYF.

In its sample, this clonotype was seen many times. The chain recombines TRBV4-3 with TRBJ1-1, with a weak D call TRBD1 (6 bases). Germline assignment: CDR1 LGHNA and CDR2 YSLEER. This CDR3 spans 14 amino acids. Trimming left V 4 bases short and J 1 base short, with 10 bases between. The CDR3 loop reads CASSLMGANTEAFF. CDR3 coding DNA: TGCGCCAGCAGCCTAATGGGGGCGAACACTGAAGCTTTCTTT.

The V and J genes are TRBV5-1 and TRBJ2-5; the match to TRBD2 covers 7 bases. Germline loops: CDR1 SGHRS, CDR2 YFSETQ. V was clipped by 4 bases and J by 5 bases; unmatched bases: 8. This CDR3 is 14 amino acids long. The CDR3 sequence is CASSPGREGETQYF. The DNA of the CDR3 is TGCGCCAGCAGCCCCGGCAGGGAGGGGGAGACCCAGTACTTC.

This clonotype was seen many times. The chain uses TRBV28 and TRBJ2-7, with a tentative D call TRBD1 (6 bases). The DNA end favors TRBJ2-5, so the J call may be wrong. The V gene's germline CDR1 is MDHEN and CDR2 SYDVKM. The length of the CDR3 is 14 residues. CDR3 protein: CASSLLTGKETQYF. The CDR3 bases are TGTGCCAGCAGTTTATTAACAGGGAAGGAGACCCAGTACTTC.

This clonotype was seen a few times. The rearrangement links TRBV14 to TRBJ2-3; the D is unclear. V lost 1 base to trimming and J lost 3 bases, with 8 bases between them. CDR1 and CDR2 (germline): SGHDN, FVKESK. The CDR3 consists of 14 residues. The CDR3 DNA is TGTGCCAGCAGCCAAGGGCCGGGTACAGATACGCAGTATTTT. Its protein is CASSQGPGTDTQYF.

Regarding this clonotype: A much more abundant neighbour one base away suggests this may be a read error. The CDR3 DNA follows: TGTGCCAGCAGCCGGACAGGGCACCCCGAAAACATTCAGTACTTC. Translation gives CASSRTGHPENIQYF. The rearrangement joins TRBV5-5 to TRBJ2-7, with 8 bases that match TRBD1. The J call may not be correct, given that the DNA end is closer to TRBJ2-4. The CDR3 covers 15 residues. Germline V gene data show CDR1 as SGHKS and CDR2 as YYEKEE (reference sequence).

V and J are TRBV7-9 and TRBJ1-2; D is uncertain. The germline V gene has CDR1 SEHNR and CDR2 FQNEAQ (reference sequence). V shed 6 bases and J shed 8 bases, with 16 bases lying between them. This CDR3 comprises 13 residues. The CDR3 DNA reads as TGTGCCAGCAGGGATACGGCTCTGAGGGGCTACACCTTC. Its protein product is CASRDTALRGYTF.

The V call is TRBV20-1, the J call TRBJ1-1; no definite D call. Trimming took off 6 bases at V and 0 bases at J, with 14 bases between the two ends. Germline V gene data show CDR1 as DFQATT and CDR2 as SNEGSKA (reference sequence). The CDR3 is 14 amino acids. The CDR3 coding sequence is TGCAGTGCCAATCCCAGTAGAATGAACACTGAAGCTTTCTTT. It is translated as CSANPSRMNTEAFF.

Worth noting for this clonotype: Since a much larger clone is just one base distant, this may be a read error. The rearrangement joins TRBV11-3 to TRBJ2-1; TRBD1 might be the D (6 bases). Germline lookup yields CDR1 SGHNT and CDR2 YENEEA. The CDR3 contains 15 residues. The CDR3 nucleotides are TGTGCCAGCAGCTTAGGAGGGGGACATTACAATCAGCAGTTCTTC. Amino acids: CASSLGGGHYNQQFF.

This clonotype was recorded a few times. J is TRBJ1-1 and V is TRBV9, with 11 bases identical to TRBD1. There are 15 residues in the CDR3. Germline assignment: CDR1 SGDLS and CDR2 YYNGEE. V was clipped by 3 bases and J by 7 bases; unmatched bases: 8. Written as DNA, the CDR3 is TGTGCCAGCAGCGCCGGACAGGGGGCATCTAGTGAAGCTTTCTTT. As protein: CASSAGQGASSEAFF.

CDR3 in amino acids: CASSQGGMGNTEAFF. CDR3 in DNA: TGTGCCAGCTCACAAGGGGGCATGGGGAACACTGAAGCTTTCTTT. The chain employs TRBV18 and TRBJ1-1; 7 bases are shared with TRBD1. The germline V gene encodes CDR1 KGHSH and CDR2 LQKENI. This CDR3 region has 15 residues. Trimming took 4 bases from V and 1 from J; bases not matched to a gene: 6. The entire variable domain, with the rest obtained from reference TRBV18 and TRBJ1-1, is as follows: NAGVMQNPRHLVRRRGQEARLRCSPMKGHSHVYWYRQLPEEGLKFMVYLQKENIIDESGMPKERFSAEFPKEGPSILRIQQVVRGDSAAYFCASSQGGMGNTEAFFGQGTRLTVV.

The table lists this clonotype with a few counts. The chain joins TRBV2 to TRBJ2-1; TRBD1 matches 10 bases. V lost 6 bases and J lost 7; bases outside the gene matches: 12. This CDR3 contains 16 residues. Germline CDR1 SNHLY, CDR2 FYNNEI. The CDR3 sequence: CASSKGPGTGVNEQFF. The CDR3 nucleotides are TGTGCCAGCAGCAAGGGTCCCGGGACAGGGGTTAATGAGCAGTTCTTC.

Many counts were recorded for this clonotype. V is TRBV5-5 and J is TRBJ2-1, with a tentative D call TRBD2 (5 bases). The CDR3 is 14 amino acids. Deletions cut 6 bases from V and 8 bases from J, with 18 bases between. Germline lookup yields CDR1 SGHKS and CDR2 YYEKEE (reference sequence). CDR3 protein: CASTGEHRVDEQFF. CDR3 nucleotides: TGTGCCAGCACCGGGGAACATCGTGTTGATGAGCAGTTCTTC.

This clonotype was picked up many times. The rearrangement joins TRBV7-3 to TRBJ2-1, with D tentatively TRBD1 (5 bases). The CDR3 runs 18 residues. The V gene lost 1 base and the J gene lost 4 bases, with 20 bases spanning the gap. Germline values: CDR1 SGHTA, CDR2 FQGTGA. The CDR3 loop is CASSLRGRTPFTYNEQFF. CDR3 DNA: TGTGCCAGCAGCTTAAGGGGCAGGACACCTTTTACATACAATGAGCAGTTCTTC.

This clonotype was seen ten or more times. V and J are TRBV20-1 and TRBJ2-1, with D perhaps matching TRBD1 (5 bases). V was cut by 1 base and J by 1 base, with 11 bases left in between. Germline V lookup: CDR1 DFQATT, CDR2 SNEGSKA (reference sequence). The CDR3 has 15 residues. The CDR3 bases are TGCAGTGCTAGAGGTACAGGCTTTTCCTACAATGAGCAGTTCTTC. Encoded protein: CSARGTGFSYNEQFF.

This clonotype was seen a handful of times. Being one base from a much bigger clone, this may be a read error. The chain has TRBV5-1 and TRBJ2-7; unclear D gene. V was shortened by 3 bases and J by 10 bases, with 14 bases between the two germline ends. Germline V gene data show CDR1 as SGHRS and CDR2 as YFSETQ. This CDR3 comprises 12 residues. CDR3 loop: CASSSGLEAQYF. Here the CDR3 DNA reads TGCGCCAGCAGCTCTGGGTTAGAGGCCCAGTACTTC.

The sample holds many counts of this clonotype. The chain joins TRBV14 to TRBJ2-1, with D unclear. Germline V gene sequence: CDR1 SGHDN, CDR2 FVKESK. V was trimmed by 4 bases and J by 6 bases, leaving 16 bases between them. The CDR3 runs to 15 residues. CDR3 sequence reads: CASSPLLFITNEQFF. The CDR3 DNA sequence: TGTGCCAGCAGCCCCTTGCTATTTATAACCAATGAGCAGTTCTTC.

This clonotype was counted once. The chain couples TRBV20-1 to TRBJ2-3; D possibly uses TRBD1 or TRBD2 (5 bases each). Trimming pared 7 bases from V and 8 bases from J, leaving 16 bases between. CDR3 length: 12 amino acids. Germline V lookup: CDR1 DFQATT, CDR2 SNEGSKA (reference sequence). The CDR3 reads CSGRDQVVTQYF. The CDR3 DNA is TGCAGTGGAAGGGACCAGGTGGTTACGCAGTATTTT.

This clonotype was recorded many times. The chain recombines TRBV5-8 with TRBJ2-5; the D call may be TRBD1 or TRBD2 (6 bases each). V gave up 4 bases and J gave up 5 bases, with 21 bases separating them. The CDR3 is made up of 16 amino acids. CDR1 and CDR2 (germline): SGHTS, YDEGEE. CDR3 DNA: TGTGCCAGCAGCCCGACGGGGGCAGGCGGTTGGGAGACCCAGTACTTC. This sequence encodes CASSPTGAGGWETQYF.

Comment on this clonotype: A much bigger clone sits one base away, suggesting this may be a read error. The chain combines TRBV6-1 with TRBJ1-2; D unclear. From germline, CDR1 is MNHNS and CDR2 SASEGT. V was pared by 0 bases and J by 7 bases, with 9 bases between. This CDR3 region has 13 residues. CDR3: CASSEALGFGYTF. CDR3 coding DNA: TGTGCCAGCAGTGAAGCGCTCGGTTTTGGCTACACCTTC.

V usage is TRBV6-2 or TRBV6-3 and J usage is TRBJ1-5; the match to TRBD1 covers 7 bases. There are 16 residues in the CDR3. Germline V gene lookup returns CDR1 MNHEY and CDR2 SVGEGT. V shed 11 bases, J shed 0 bases, and the junction held 13 bases outside the gene matches. DNA for the CDR3: TGTGCCGGCGCTTTTGGACAGGCTTATAGCAATCAGCCCCAGCATTTT. Translating gives CAGAFGQAYSNQPQHF.

This clonotype appeared many times. This chain joins TRBV29-1 and TRBJ1-1; TRBD1 is a possible D gene (5 bases). Per the germline V gene, CDR1 is SQVTM and CDR2 is ANQGSEA. The length of the CDR3 is 15 residues. Between the trimmed V and J ends, which lost 0 bases and 0 bases, there was a span of 11 bases. DNA for the CDR3: TGCAGCGTTGAAGATCCCAGGGCTATGAACACTGAAGCTTTCTTT. Protein: CSVEDPRAMNTEAFF. The full variable domain, its missing parts supplied by reference TRBV29-1 and TRBJ1-1, is SAVISQKPSRDICQRGTSLTIQCQVDSQVTMMFWYRQQPGQSLTLIATANQGSEATYESGFVIDKFPISRPNLTFSTLTVSNMSPEDSSIYLCSVEDPRAMNTEAFFGQGTRLTVV.

The rearrangement uses TRBV7-2 and TRBJ2-5; a weak D match, TRBD1 (6 bases). CDR1 is SGHTA and CDR2 is FQGNSA in the germline V gene. Deletions cut 5 bases from V and 13 bases from J, with 14 bases between. CDR3 size: 11 residues. The DNA of the CDR3 is TGTGCCAGCAGCGAGTACAGGGAACCGTACTTC. This codes for CASSEYREPYF.

There are many counts of this clonotype. The V call is TRBV5-4, the J call TRBJ2-1; the D gene is possibly TRBD2 (5 bases). V lost 3 bases, J lost 5 bases, and 18 bases lay in between. Germline CDR1 SGHNT, CDR2 YYREEE (reference sequence). The length of the CDR3 is 16 residues. The CDR3 region is CASSWELATLDNEQFF. The CDR3 region has the DNA TGTGCCAGCAGCTGGGAGTTAGCCACCTTAGACAATGAGCAGTTCTTC.